This T cell receptor (beta chain) came from a study of regulatory T cells in long-lasting Graves disease. Both iRepertoire HTBI primers and Arm-PCR of CDR3 regions were used to build the TCR beta libraries. TCRdb redid the calling of the multiplex PCR reads with MiXCR, one entry per CDR3 protein. The sample holds 550,000 to 650,000 distinct CDR3 sequences, around 15% seen once. This clonotype turned up a few times. The antigen is not known. Time point given: newly diagnosed GD, antithyroid drugs for less than 3 months. Scientists built the TCR library using RNA that was extracted from PBMCs. The study's findings and limits: What was studied was peripheral blood only, and not thyroid tissue. Clonotypes that were public and shared totalled a few thousand in persistent patients versus around 1,000 in new patients.

The V gene lost 2 bases and the J gene lost 4 bases, with 6 bases spanning the gap. CDR1 and CDR2 (germline): DFQATT, SNEGSKA (reference sequence). The CDR3 runs to 12 residues. This sample also belongs to another study, concerning T cells in Graves' hyperthyroidism and ophthalmopathy. As that study records: Lactation, pregnancy, other autoimmune disease or uncontrolled infection excluded patients. The HTBI primer set served for first-round RT-PCR of the TCR CDR3.

The rearrangement uses TRBV20-1 and TRBJ1-5; no firm D call. This specimen was peripheral blood mononuclear cells (PBMCs), taken at new diagnosis, from a patient treated with antithyroid drugs. The source is a young man with Graves disease. The CDR3 reads CSARYTNQPQHF. CDR3 DNA sequence: TGCAGTGCTAGATATACAAATCAGCCCCAGCATTTT.